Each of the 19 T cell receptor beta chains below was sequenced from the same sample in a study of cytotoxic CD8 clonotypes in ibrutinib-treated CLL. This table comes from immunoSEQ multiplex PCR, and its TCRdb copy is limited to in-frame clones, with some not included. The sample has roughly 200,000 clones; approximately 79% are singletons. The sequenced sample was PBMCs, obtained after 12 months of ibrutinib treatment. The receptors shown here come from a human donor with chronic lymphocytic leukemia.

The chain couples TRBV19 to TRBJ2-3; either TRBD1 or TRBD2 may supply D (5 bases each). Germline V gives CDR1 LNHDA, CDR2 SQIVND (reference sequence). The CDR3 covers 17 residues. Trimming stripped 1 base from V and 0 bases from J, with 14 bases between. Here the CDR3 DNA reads TGTGCCAGTAGTATAGCCGGAAGGGGACGGAGCACAGATACGCAGTATTTT. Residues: CASSIAGRGRSTDTQYF.

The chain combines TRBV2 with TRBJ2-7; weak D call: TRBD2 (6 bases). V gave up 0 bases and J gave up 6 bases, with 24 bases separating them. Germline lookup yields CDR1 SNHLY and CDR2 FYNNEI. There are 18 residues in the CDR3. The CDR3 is CASSEAGWGGGRSSEQYF. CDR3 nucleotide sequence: TGTGCCAGCAGTGAAGCGGGTTGGGGTGGAGGGAGGTCGAGCGAGCAGTACTTC. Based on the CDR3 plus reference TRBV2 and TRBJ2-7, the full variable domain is EPEVTQTPSHQVTQMGQEVILRCVPISNHLYFYWYRQILGQKVEFLVSFYNNEISEKSEIFDDQFSVERPDGSNFTLKIRSTKLEDSAMYFCASSEAGWGGGRSSEQYFGPGTRLTVT.

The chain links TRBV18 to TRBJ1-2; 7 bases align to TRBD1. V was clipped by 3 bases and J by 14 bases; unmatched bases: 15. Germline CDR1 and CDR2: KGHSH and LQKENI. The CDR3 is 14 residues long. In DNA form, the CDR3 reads TGTGCCAGCTCACCCCCGTGGGGACAGAGGTCTAAAACCTTC. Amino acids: CASSPPWGQRSKTF. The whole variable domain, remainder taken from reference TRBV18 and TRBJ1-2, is NAGVMQNPRHLVRRRGQEARLRCSPMKGHSHVYWYRQLPEEGLKFMVYLQKENIIDESGMPKERFSAEFPKEGPSILRIQQVVRGDSAAYFCASSPPWGQRSKTFGSGTRLTVV.

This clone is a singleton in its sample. CDR3 bases: TGTGCCAGCAGCGCCGGTGTCACCGGCACAGATACGCAGTATTTT. Translating gives CASSAGVTGTDTQYF. This chain uses TRBV9 with TRBJ2-3, with D unresolved. V dropped 3 bases and J dropped 1 base, with 12 bases sitting between them. The CDR3 covers 15 residues. The germline CDR1 and CDR2 sequences are SGDLS and YYNGEE. The entire variable domain, with the rest obtained from reference TRBV9 and TRBJ2-3, is as follows: DSGVTQTPKHLITATGQRVTLRCSPRSGDLSVYWYQQSLDQGLQFLIQYYNGEERAKGNILERFSAQQFPDLHSELNLSSLELGDSALYFCASSAGVTGTDTQYFGPGTRLTVL.

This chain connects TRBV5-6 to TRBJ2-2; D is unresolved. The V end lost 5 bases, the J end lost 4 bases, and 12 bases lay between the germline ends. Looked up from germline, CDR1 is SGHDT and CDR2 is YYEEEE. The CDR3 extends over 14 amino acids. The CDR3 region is CASRFGLTTGELFF. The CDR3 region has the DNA TGTGCCAGCAGGTTCGGCCTGACCACCGGGGAGCTGTTTTTT.

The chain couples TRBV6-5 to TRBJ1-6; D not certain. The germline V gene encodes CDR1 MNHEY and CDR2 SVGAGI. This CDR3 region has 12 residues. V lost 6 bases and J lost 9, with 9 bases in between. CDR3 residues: CASSYPSSPLHF. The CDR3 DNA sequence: TGTGCCAGCAGCTACCCCTCTTCACCCCTCCACTTT.

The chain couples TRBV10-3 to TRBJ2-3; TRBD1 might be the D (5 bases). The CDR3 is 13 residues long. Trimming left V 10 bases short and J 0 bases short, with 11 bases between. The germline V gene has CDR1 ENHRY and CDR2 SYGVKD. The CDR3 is CATRDSSTDTQYF. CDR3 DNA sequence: TGTGCCACCAGAGACAGCAGCACAGATACGCAGTATTTT.

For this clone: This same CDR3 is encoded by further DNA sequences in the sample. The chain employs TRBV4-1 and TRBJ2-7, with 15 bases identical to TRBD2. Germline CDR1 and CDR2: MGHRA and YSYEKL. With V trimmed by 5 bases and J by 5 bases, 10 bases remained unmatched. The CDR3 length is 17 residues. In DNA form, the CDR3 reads TGCGCCAGCAGCGGGGGACTAGCGGGGGGAGGTGTTGACGAGCAGTACTTC. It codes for CASSGGLAGGGVDEQYF.

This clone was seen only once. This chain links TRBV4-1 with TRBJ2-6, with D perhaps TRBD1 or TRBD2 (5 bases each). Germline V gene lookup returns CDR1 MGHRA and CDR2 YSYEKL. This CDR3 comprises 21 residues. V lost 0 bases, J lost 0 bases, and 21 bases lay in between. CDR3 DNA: TGCGCCAGCAGCCAAGATAGCCTAGCCAGGGTAGGGAGCTCTGGGGCCAACGTCCTGACTTTC. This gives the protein CASSQDSLARVGSSGANVLTF.

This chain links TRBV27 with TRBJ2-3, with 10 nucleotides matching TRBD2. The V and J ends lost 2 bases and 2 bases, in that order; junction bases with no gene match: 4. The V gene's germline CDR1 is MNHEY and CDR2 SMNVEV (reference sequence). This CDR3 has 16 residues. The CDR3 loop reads CASSLKRGGITDTQYF. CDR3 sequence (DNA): TGTGCCAGCAGTTTAAAGCGGGGGGGGATCACAGATACGCAGTATTTT.

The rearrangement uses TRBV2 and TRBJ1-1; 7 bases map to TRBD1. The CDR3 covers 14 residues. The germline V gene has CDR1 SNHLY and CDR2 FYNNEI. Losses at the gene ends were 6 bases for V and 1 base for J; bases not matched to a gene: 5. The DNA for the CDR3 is TGTGCCAGCAGCGAGACAGGGTCGAACACTGAAGCTTTCTTT. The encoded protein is CASSETGSNTEAFF.

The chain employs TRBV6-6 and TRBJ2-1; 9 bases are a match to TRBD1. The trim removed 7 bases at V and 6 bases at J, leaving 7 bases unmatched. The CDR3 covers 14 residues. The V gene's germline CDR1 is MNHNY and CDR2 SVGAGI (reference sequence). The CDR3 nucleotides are TGTGCCAGCACCATAGGACAGGGGAGCAATGAGCAGTTCTTC. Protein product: CASTIGQGSNEQFF.

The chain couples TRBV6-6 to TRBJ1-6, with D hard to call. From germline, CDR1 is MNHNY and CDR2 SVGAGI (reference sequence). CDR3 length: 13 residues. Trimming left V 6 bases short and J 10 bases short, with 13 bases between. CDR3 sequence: CASRRTLSSPLHF. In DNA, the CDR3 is TGTGCCAGCAGAAGGACCCTAAGCTCACCCCTCCACTTT.

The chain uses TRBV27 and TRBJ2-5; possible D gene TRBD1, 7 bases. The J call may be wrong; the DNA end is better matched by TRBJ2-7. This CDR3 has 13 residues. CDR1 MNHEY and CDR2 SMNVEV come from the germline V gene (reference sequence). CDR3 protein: CASSWRGPYEQYF. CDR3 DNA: TGTGCCAGCAGTTGGAGGGGGCCCTACGAGCAGTACTTC.

The CDR3 loop reads CASRRDSTDTQYF. DNA of the CDR3: TGTGCCAGCAGAAGGGACAGCACAGATACGCAGTATTTT. This rearrangement joins TRBV6-5 to TRBJ2-3, with D perhaps matching TRBD1 or TRBD2 (5 bases each). Trimming cost V 6 bases and J 0 bases, with 7 bases left between them. Germline CDR1 is MNHEY and CDR2 is SVGAGI. The CDR3 totals 13 residues.

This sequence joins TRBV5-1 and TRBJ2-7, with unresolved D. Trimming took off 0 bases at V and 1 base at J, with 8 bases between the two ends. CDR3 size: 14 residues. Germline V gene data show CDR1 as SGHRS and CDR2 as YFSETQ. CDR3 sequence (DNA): TGCGCCAGCAGCTTGGACGCAGGATCCTACGAGCAGTACTTC. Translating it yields CASSLDAGSYEQYF.

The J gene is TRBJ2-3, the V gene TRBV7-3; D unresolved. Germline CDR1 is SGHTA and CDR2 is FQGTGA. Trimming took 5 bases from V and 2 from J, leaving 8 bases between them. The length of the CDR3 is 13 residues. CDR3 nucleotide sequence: TGTGCCAGCAGCCCCAGACCCACAGATACGCAGTATTTT. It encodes CASSPRPTDTQYF.

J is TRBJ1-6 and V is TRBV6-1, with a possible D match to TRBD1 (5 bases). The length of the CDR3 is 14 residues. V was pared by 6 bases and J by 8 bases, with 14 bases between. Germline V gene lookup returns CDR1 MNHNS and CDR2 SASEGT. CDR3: CASRPGGSDSPLHF. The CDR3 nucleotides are TGTGCCAGCAGGCCCGGGGGGTCGGATTCACCCCTCCACTTT.

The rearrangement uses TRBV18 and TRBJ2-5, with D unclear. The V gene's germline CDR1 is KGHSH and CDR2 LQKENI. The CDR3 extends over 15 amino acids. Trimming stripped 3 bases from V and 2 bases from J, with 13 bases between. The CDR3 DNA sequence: TGTGCCAGCTCACCTCGGTCGACGGCGCAAGAGACCCAGTACTTC. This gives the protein CASSPRSTAQETQYF.